Shown below are 30 T cell receptor beta chains from a single sample sequenced in a study of Ad26.COV2.S vaccination and SARS-CoV-2 variants. As to treatment: around 19 received Ad26.COV2.S at low or high dose, single or two shots; several received placebo; per-sample allocation not given. Sampling was performed 63 days after the first vaccine or placebo injection. Profiled with immunoSEQ multiplex PCR; TCRdb holds only in-frame clones, not every one. The sample has about 460,000 clones, approximately 90% seen once. Sequencing was performed on peripheral blood, taken in a trial of Ad26.COV2.S vaccine versus placebo. Receptors originate from a person between 18 and 59 years old who received the Ad26.COV2.S COVID-19 vaccine or a placebo.

The rearrangement links TRBV2 to TRBJ2-3; D is tentatively TRBD1 or TRBD2 (6 bases each). CDR1 is SNHLY, CDR2 FYNNEI, per germline. The germline V and J ends were trimmed by 6 bases and 1 base, with 20 bases remaining between them. This CDR3 is 17 amino acids long. The CDR3 loop reads CASRGGVAGHRTDTQYF. CDR3 bases: TGTGCCAGCAGGGGGGGCGTGGCGGGACACCGCACAGATACGCAGTATTTT.

The chain carries TRBV14 and TRBJ2-4; no definite D call. Per the germline V gene, CDR1 is SGHDN and CDR2 is FVKESK. This CDR3 contains 13 residues. Trimming took 4 bases from V and 3 from J, leaving 7 bases between them. The CDR3 loop reads CASSPNGKNIQYF. CDR3 DNA: TGTGCCAGCAGCCCGAACGGCAAAAACATTCAGTACTTC.

The J gene is TRBJ2-1, the V gene TRBV6-5; D might be TRBD2 (6 bases). Germline V lookup: CDR1 MNHEY, CDR2 SVGAGI. This CDR3 is built from 15 residues. V was pared by 2 bases and J by 2 bases, with 10 bases between. The CDR3 nucleotides read TGTGCCAGCAGTTACCGGGCTAGCGCCTACAATGAGCAGTTCTTC. Its translation: CASSYRASAYNEQFF.

This chain links TRBV6-2 or TRBV6-3 with TRBJ2-1; D possibly corresponds to TRBD1 (5 bases). V gave up 4 bases and J gave up 0 bases, with 7 bases separating them. Germline loops: CDR1 MNHEY, CDR2 SVGEGT. The length of the CDR3 is 14 residues. As DNA, the CDR3 is TGTGCCAGCAGTTGGGGCGCCTCCTACAATGAGCAGTTCTTC. It translates to CASSWGASYNEQFF.

V and J are TRBV28 and TRBJ2-4, with 10 bases lining up with TRBD1. The CDR3 contains 13 residues. Germline V lookup: CDR1 MDHEN, CDR2 SYDVKM. The V gene end was trimmed by 10 bases and the J gene end by 6 bases; junction bases not matched to a gene: 6. The CDR3 reads CATRTGGGNIQYF. The CDR3 DNA is TGTGCCACCAGGACAGGGGGAGGAAACATTCAGTACTTC.

The chain couples TRBV27 to TRBJ2-3; D unresolved. The CDR3 totals 16 residues. Germline V lookup: CDR1 MNHEY, CDR2 SMNVEV (reference sequence). V was pared by 2 bases and J by 0 bases, with 12 bases between. The CDR3 loop is CASSLVGDRSTDTQYF. CDR3 coding DNA: TGTGCCAGCAGTTTAGTAGGCGACCGAAGCACAGATACGCAGTATTTT.

The chain couples TRBV28 to TRBJ2-3; the match to TRBD2 covers 7 bases. J lost 5 bases, V lost 2 bases, and 4 bases had no gene match. The CDR3 loop spans 14 amino acids. Per germline, CDR1 MDHEN and CDR2 SYDVKM. CDR3 residues: CASSLGRARDTQYF. CDR3 in DNA: TGTGCCAGCAGTTTAGGGAGGGCCAGAGATACGCAGTATTTT.

The CDR3 DNA is TGTGCCAGCAGCTGGGCGGGAAAGCTTCCCTACAATGAGCAGTTCTTC. This gives the protein CASSWAGKLPYNEQFF. V usage is TRBV7-9 and J usage is TRBJ2-1, with D perhaps TRBD2 (6 bases). V dropped 4 bases and J dropped 2 bases, with 15 bases sitting between them. This CDR3 spans 16 amino acids. Looked up from germline, CDR1 is SEHNR and CDR2 is FQNEAQ (reference sequence). The full variable domain, with the rest looked up from reference TRBV7-9 and TRBJ2-1, is DTGVSQNPRHKITKRGQNVTFRCDPISEHNRLYWYRQTLGQGPEFLTYFQNEAQLEKSRLLSDRFSAERPKGSFSTLEIQRTEQGDSAMYLCASSWAGKLPYNEQFFGPGTRLTVL.

This chain connects TRBV19 to TRBJ1-6, with D hard to call. This CDR3 is built from 15 residues. The V gene lost 4 bases and the J gene lost 8 bases, with 15 bases spanning the gap. Per the germline V gene, CDR1 is LNHDA and CDR2 is SQIVND (reference sequence). CDR3 nucleotide sequence: TGTGCCAGTAGTACCGATCCTAGGCCCCATTCACCCCTCCACTTT. It encodes CASSTDPRPHSPLHF.

The rearrangement links TRBV5-8 to TRBJ2-5; possibly TRBD1 for D (7 bases). This CDR3 comprises 17 residues. Germline V gene lookup returns CDR1 SGHTS and CDR2 YDEGEE. Trimming cost V 0 bases and J 4 bases, with 19 bases left between them. The CDR3 DNA follows: TGTGCCAGCAGCTTGGCCAGGGGGGTCTCAGGACGAGAGACCCAGTACTTC. Translated, it gives CASSLARGVSGRETQYF.

The chain recombines TRBV4-3 with TRBJ2-1, with a possible D match to TRBD2 (6 bases). The CDR3 consists of 18 residues. Germline V gene sequence: CDR1 LGHNA, CDR2 YSLEER. The V end was cut by 1 base, the J end by 1 base, with 17 bases between. CDR3 amino acids: CASSQGPSRGDSYNEQFF. CDR3 DNA: TGCGCCAGCAGCCAAGGTCCTTCCCGCGGGGATTCCTACAATGAGCAGTTCTTC.

The chain links TRBV11-2 to TRBJ1-2; unclear D gene. V lost 5 bases and J lost 5, with 18 bases in between. Germline CDR1 and CDR2: SGHAT and FQNNGV. The CDR3 consists of 15 residues. As DNA, the CDR3 is TGTGCCAGCAGCCCCATCCGATCTCAAGGATATGGCTACACCTTC. It encodes CASSPIRSQGYGYTF.

This chain uses TRBV18 with TRBJ2-7, with 11 bases fitting TRBD2. J was trimmed by 7 bases and V by 4 bases; bases with no gene match: 9. The CDR3 extends over 15 amino acids. Germline loops: CDR1 KGHSH, CDR2 LQKENI. In nucleotides, the CDR3 is TGTGCCAGCTCACGAGGACTAGCGGGCCCGGGAGAGCAGTACTTC. Protein: CASSRGLAGPGEQYF.

This clone was observed a single time. The V call is TRBV19, the J call TRBJ1-1; D might be TRBD1 (5 bases). The CDR3 length is 14 residues. The germline V and J ends were trimmed by 6 bases and 1 base, with 12 bases remaining between them. Germline CDR1 LNHDA, CDR2 SQIVND (reference sequence). CDR3 coding DNA: TGTGCCAGTAGGCGCTCCGGGACGAACACTGAAGCTTTCTTT. Residues: CASRRSGTNTEAFF.

The CDR3 is CASSLGVAEDTDTQYF. Written as DNA, the CDR3 is TGTGCCAGCAGCTTAGGAGTAGCGGAAGACACAGATACGCAGTATTTT. The chain couples TRBV7-3 to TRBJ2-3, with D tentatively TRBD2 (6 bases). The CDR3 runs to 16 residues. In germline, CDR1 is SGHTA, CDR2 FQGTGA. V was trimmed by 2 bases and J by 2 bases, leaving 14 bases between them.

The chain recombines TRBV23-1 with TRBJ2-1, with a tentative D call TRBD2 (6 bases). TRBV23-1 is an ORF for which the function is uncertain. V was trimmed by 0 bases and J by 12 bases, leaving 12 bases between them. The CDR3 spans 13 residues. CDR3 nucleotides: TGCGCCAGCAGTCAATCGGTACGGGAGAGGCAGTTCTTC. Protein product: CASSQSVRERQFF.

The table lists this clone with a few counts. The chain has TRBV11-2 and TRBJ1-4; possibly TRBD1 for D (5 bases). With 5 bases removed from V and 2 bases from J, the gap between germline ends came to 12 bases. The CDR3 sequence is 15 residues long. CDR1 and CDR2 (germline): SGHAT, FQNNGV. The CDR3 is CASSPRGTTNEKLFF. In DNA form, the CDR3 reads TGTGCCAGCAGCCCCAGAGGGACGACTAATGAAAAACTGTTTTTT. The whole variable domain, remainder taken from reference TRBV11-2 and TRBJ1-4, is EAGVAQSPRYKIIEKRQSVAFWCNPISGHATLYWYQQILGQGPKLLIQFQNNGVVDDSQLPKDRFSAERLKGVDSTLKIQPAKLEDSAVYLCASSPRGTTNEKLFFGSGTQLSVL.

The gene calls are TRBV24-1 and TRBJ1-1; 7 positions match TRBD1. Germline CDR1 reads KGHDR; CDR2 reads SFDVKD. The CDR3 has 15 residues. V shed 0 bases, J shed 4 bases, and the junction held 4 bases outside the gene matches. CDR3 bases: TGTGCCACCAGTGATTTGGACAGGGAGTCCACTGAAGCTTTCTTT. Protein product: CATSDLDRESTEAFF.

The genes are TRBV5-5 and TRBJ2-1; 11 nucleotides align to TRBD1. This CDR3 spans 17 amino acids. In germline, CDR1 is SGHKS, CDR2 YYEKEE (reference sequence). J lost 7 bases, V lost 0 bases, and 9 bases had no gene match. The CDR3 DNA follows: TGTGCCAGCAGCTTGGCCACCGGGACAGGGGGACTAAATGAGCAGTTCTTC. Translated, it gives CASSLATGTGGLNEQFF.

V is TRBV9 and J is TRBJ2-1; D possibly corresponds to TRBD2 (5 bases). This CDR3 contains 16 residues. The V end was cut by 6 bases, the J end by 4 bases, with 20 bases between. CDR1 is SGDLS and CDR2 is YYNGEE in the germline V gene. Written as DNA, the CDR3 is TGTGCCAGCAAGCGTAGCCCCCGCACTAGGTACAATGAGCAGTTCTTC. This gives the protein CASKRSPRTRYNEQFF. The whole variable domain, filled in from reference TRBV9 and TRBJ2-1, reads DSGVTQTPKHLITATGQRVTLRCSPRSGDLSVYWYQQSLDQGLQFLIQYYNGEERAKGNILERFSAQQFPDLHSELNLSSLELGDSALYFCASKRSPRTRYNEQFFGPGTRLTVL.

In this sample, this clone turned up once. The gene calls are TRBV4-2 and TRBJ2-7; TRBD2 matches at 10 bases. Germline V gives CDR1 LGHNA, CDR2 YNFKEQ. Trimming removed 8 bases from V and 2 bases from J; junction bases left unmatched: 9. The CDR3 is 15 amino acids. Here the CDR3 reads CASRKGSGGAYEQYF. DNA for the CDR3: TGTGCCAGCCGGAAAGGAAGCGGGGGGGCCTACGAGCAGTACTTC.

The chain employs TRBV27 and TRBJ2-5; possibly TRBD1 or TRBD2 for D (5 bases each). V was pared by 0 bases and J by 5 bases, with 7 bases between. The CDR3 totals 13 residues. Germline V lookup: CDR1 MNHEY, CDR2 SMNVEV (reference sequence). The chain's CDR3 is CASSLSGDETQYF. CDR3 DNA sequence: TGTGCCAGCAGTTTATCAGGGGACGAGACCCAGTACTTC.

This clone is a singleton in its sample. J is TRBJ1-4 and V is TRBV25-1; D possibly corresponds to TRBD1 (6 bases). The germline V gene encodes CDR1 MGHDK and CDR2 SYGVNS. V was cut by 5 bases and J by 0 bases, with 10 bases left in between. This CDR3 spans 15 amino acids. The CDR3 bases are TGTGCCAGCAGTTTGCCAGGGGCAACTAATGAAAAACTGTTTTTT. Its protein product is CASSLPGATNEKLFF. The complete variable domain, with remaining parts taken from reference TRBV25-1 and TRBJ1-4, reads EADIYQTPRYLVIGTGKKITLECSQTMGHDKMYWYQQDPGMELHLIHYSYGVNSTEKGDLSSESTVSRIRTEHFPLTLESARPSHTSQYLCASSLPGATNEKLFFGSGTQLSVL.

The chain carries TRBV9 and TRBJ2-3, with 15 positions matching TRBD2. The CDR3 is made up of 20 amino acids. Trimming cost V 0 bases and J 0 bases; bases outside gene matches: 8. Germline V gives CDR1 SGDLS, CDR2 YYNGEE. CDR3 in DNA: TGTGCCAGCAGCGTAGGGCAAGGGACTAGCGGGAGGATGAGCACAGATACGCAGTATTTT. Protein sequence: CASSVGQGTSGRMSTDTQYF.

The chain uses TRBV13 and TRBJ2-1; 7 nucleotides line up with TRBD2. Germline V gene data show CDR1 as PRHDT and CDR2 as FYEKMQ (reference sequence). The V and J ends lost 5 bases and 4 bases, in that order; junction bases with no gene match: 8. This CDR3 comprises 15 residues. This CDR3 is CASSLPLRGYNEQFF. The CDR3, as DNA: TGTGCCAGCAGCCTCCCGCTGCGGGGGTACAATGAGCAGTTCTTC.

The chain combines TRBV7-2 with TRBJ2-7, with D unresolved. This CDR3 has 13 residues. CDR1 and CDR2 from the germline V gene are SGHTA and FQGNSA. The germline V and J ends were trimmed by 1 base and 3 bases, with 7 bases remaining between them. In nucleotides, the CDR3 is TGTGCCAGCAGCTTAGAGTCGTACTACGAGCAGTACTTC. Translation gives CASSLESYYEQYF.

The chain has TRBV18 and TRBJ2-7; a weak D match, TRBD2 (5 bases). Trimming pared 3 bases from V and 5 bases from J, leaving 14 bases between. The CDR3 loop spans 14 amino acids. Germline CDR1 and CDR2: KGHSH and LQKENI. The CDR3 DNA reads TGTGCCAGCTCACCTCTTGGTACGGGGAACGAGCAGTACTTC. Residues: CASSPLGTGNEQYF.

The V and J genes are TRBV19 and TRBJ1-5; D unresolved. Trimming removed 7 bases from V and 4 bases from J, with 14 bases in between. The CDR3 is 14 amino acids. The germline gives CDR1 LNHDA, CDR2 SQIVND (reference sequence). The CDR3 region is CASTQRGANQPQHF. Written as DNA, the CDR3 is TGTGCCAGTACTCAACGGGGAGCAAATCAGCCCCAGCATTTT.

The chain joins TRBV7-9 to TRBJ1-6; D remains unclear. Germline CDR1 is SEHNR and CDR2 is FQNEAQ (reference sequence). CDR3 length: 19 residues. V dropped 2 bases and J dropped 9 bases, with 26 bases sitting between them. The DNA of the CDR3 is TGTGCCAGCAGCTTATGTGACAAGTTTGTTCTATTATGGGGTTCACCCCTCCACTTT. This sequence encodes CASSLCDKFVLLWGSPLHF.

The genes are TRBV7-9 and TRBJ1-2; 8 bases are shared with TRBD1. Per the germline V gene, CDR1 is SEHNR and CDR2 is FQNEAQ (reference sequence). V shed 1 base and J 8 bases; nucleotides not matched to a gene: 3. The CDR3 covers 13 residues. The CDR3 DNA follows: TGTGCCAGCAGCTTAGGTGACAGGGGAGGCTACACCTTC. Translation: CASSLGDRGGYTF.